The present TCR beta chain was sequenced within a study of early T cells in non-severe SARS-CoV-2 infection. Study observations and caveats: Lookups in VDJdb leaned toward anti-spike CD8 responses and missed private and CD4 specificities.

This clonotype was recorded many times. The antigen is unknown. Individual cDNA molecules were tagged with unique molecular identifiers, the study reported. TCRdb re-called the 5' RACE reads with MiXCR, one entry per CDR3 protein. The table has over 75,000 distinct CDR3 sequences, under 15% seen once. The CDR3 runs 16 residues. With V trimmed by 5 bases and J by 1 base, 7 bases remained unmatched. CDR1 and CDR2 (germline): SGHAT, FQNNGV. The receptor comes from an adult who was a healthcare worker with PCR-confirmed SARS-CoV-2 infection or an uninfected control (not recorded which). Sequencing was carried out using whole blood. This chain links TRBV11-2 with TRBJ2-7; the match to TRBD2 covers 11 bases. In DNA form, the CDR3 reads TGTGCCAGCAGCGGCCGACTAGCGGGACTATCCTACGAGCAGTACTTC. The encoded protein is CASSGRLAGLSYEQYF.